A selection of T cell receptor beta chains follows, all from one sample in a study of T cell repertoires in aging, cancer and after chemotherapy. TCRdb re-derived calls from the multiplex PCR reads in MiXCR, one entry per CDR3 protein. This table has just under 9,500 distinct CDR3 sequences, about 25% appearing once. The sample consisted of blood. The source of these receptors is a human donor with a blood cancer. The donor label of this sample is uncertain. Each CDR3 is given with its conserved first and last residue. Each record gives: V gene, D gene, CDR3 protein. D genes are given only for firm matches.

>TRBV10-1|.
CASSSGYRGHEKLFF
>TRBV7-6|TRBD2
CASSPGLVGYNEQFF
>TRBV27|.
CASSPTPRSAYGYTF
>TRBV20-1|.
CSAIDPNQPQHF
>TRBV7-9|TRBD2
CASSLAQLATYEQYF
>TRBV13|TRBD1
CASSTHSGQPYEQYF
>TRBV19|TRBD1
CASSAGTGGSGQPQHF
>TRBV7-9|TRBD1
CATEIDPGTGKRTYEQYF
>TRBV12-3/TRBV12-4|.
CASSLVIGLGNYGYTF
>TRBV9|.
CASSSVGRTEAFF
>TRBV6-9|TRBD1
CASSPRGTGGEETGELFF
>TRBV24-1|.
CATSDKQGAYTEAFF
>TRBV19|.
CASSMRGSYEQYF
>TRBV5-4|.
CASSSPGGYEQYF
>TRBV12-5|.
CASGLVQIGEWARGELFF
>TRBV11-2|TRBD1
CASSFAGTGITGELFF
>TRBV24-1|TRBD2
CATSDKTVGLAANYNEQFF
>TRBV6-2/TRBV6-3|.
CASRPGGRGYTF